A selection of T cell receptor beta chains follows, all from one sample in a study of cytomegalovirus exposure and HLA in healthy donors. Produced via immunoSEQ multiplex PCR; TCRdb's table is partial and in-frame only. In the table there are some 120,000 clones, 72% of which are singletons. Sequenced sample: PBMCs. Source of these receptors: a man aged 25 to 45 in good health and CMV-seronegative. CDR3s include the opening cysteine and the closing phenylalanine or tryptophan. The D gene is left open where the match is weak. Clone size is stated in some rows and not others, as once, few, many or a class when expanded.

size,D,V,J,DNA,CDR3
NA,NA,TRBV2,TRBJ2-4,TGTGCCAGCACCGAGGAGGGGAACATTCAGTACTTC,CASTEEGNIQYF
NA,TRBD1,TRBV11-2,TRBJ2-5,TGTGCCAGCAGCGGCCAGGGGGCTGGAGAGACCCAGTACTTC,CASSGQGAGETQYF
few,NA,TRBV10-1,TRBJ2-7,TGCGCCAGCAGTCCGGGGGTAGGGACCTACGAGCAGTACTTC,CASSPGVGTYEQYF
NA,TRBD1,TRBV7-9,TRBJ1-1,TGTGCCAGCAGCCTCTGGACAGGAACTTTGGACACTGAAGCTTTCTTT,CASSLWTGTLDTEAFF
few,TRBD1,TRBV28,TRBJ1-1,TGTGCCAGCAGGATACAGGGGGCGCGGAGAGCTTTCTTT,CASRIQGARRAFF
NA,TRBD1,TRBV11-2,TRBJ1-2,TGTGCCAGCAGCTTAGAATATTCAGGGGGCGGCTATGGCTACACCTTC,CASSLEYSGGGYGYTF
NA,TRBD2,TRBV11-3,TRBJ2-1,TGTGCCAGCAGCTTCCGCGGGACTAGAAAGTTCTTC,CASSFRGTRKFF
once,NA,TRBV9,TRBJ1-4,TGTGCCAGCAGCGTAGCTCAAGGGGTGCGGGAAAAACTGTTTTTT,CASSVAQGVREKLFF
NA,NA,TRBV10-3,TRBJ2-7,TGTGCCATCAGTGATCTGGACACGAACTACGAGCAGTACTTC,CAISDLDTNYEQYF
NA,TRBD1,TRBV7-9,TRBJ1-1,TGTGCCAGCAGCCCAAAGACAGGGGTAATCACTGAAGCTTTCTTT,CASSPKTGVITEAFF
NA,NA,TRBV7-9,TRBJ1-1,TGTGCCAGCAGTCACCAAGACAGGTGGCTCGAAGCTTTCTTT,CASSHQDRWLEAFF
NA,NA,TRBV5-1,TRBJ1-1,TGCGCCAGCAGAAGAGAGAACACTGAAGCTTTCTTT,CASRRENTEAFF
NA,NA,TRBV15,TRBJ2-4,TGTGCCACCAGCAGGGCGGGACTAGCCAAAAACATTCAGTACTTC,CATSRAGLAKNIQYF
NA,TRBD2,TRBV18,TRBJ2-3,TGTGCCAGCTCAGCGGGGGATACAGATACGCAGTATTTT,CASSAGDTDTQYF
few,NA,TRBV7-9,TRBJ1-4,TGTGCCAGCAGCATCGCGGGCGGTTGGGGAACTTATGAAAAACTGTTTTTT,CASSIAGGWGTYEKLFF
NA,TRBD1,TRBV9,TRBJ1-3,TGTGCCAGCAGCACAACAGGGGGCCAAAACACCATATATTTT,CASSTTGGQNTIYF
NA,NA,TRBV18,TRBJ1-6,TGTGCCAGCTCACCACTGGGGAGCACCTATAATTCACCCCTCCACTTT,CASSPLGSTYNSPLHF
NA,TRBD1,TRBV7-6,TRBJ1-6,TGTGCCAGCAGCTTACTCTCCGCGCGGGACAGGGGTACCTCACCCCTCCACTTT,CASSLLSARDRGTSPLHF
NA,NA,TRBV7-9,TRBJ1-5,TGTGCCAGCAACCAGGGAGGAAGCAATCAGCCCCAGCATTTT,CASNQGGSNQPQHF
NA,NA,TRBV6-6,TRBJ2-2,TGTGCCAGCAGCAGGAGGCACAGGGAGCCCACCGGGGAGCTGTTTTTT,CASSRRHREPTGELFF
NA,NA,TRBV9,TRBJ2-1,TGTGCCAGCAGCGTAGGTCTAGCGTCCTACAATGAGCAGTTCTTC,CASSVGLASYNEQFF
NA,TRBD1,TRBV6-5,TRBJ2-1,TGTGCCAGCAGTCTGGACAGGGGATTAAATGAGCAGTTCTTC,CASSLDRGLNEQFF
NA,TRBD1,TRBV5-1,TRBJ1-2,TGCGCCAGCGGCGACGCTGACAGGGAAGGCTTTGGCTACACCTTC,CASGDADREGFGYTF
NA,TRBD1,TRBV7-2,TRBJ2-3,TGTGCCAGCAGCCCTAGGGGGACAGAAACCACAGATACGCAGTATTTT,CASSPRGTETTDTQYF
NA,TRBD1,TRBV2,TRBJ2-3,TGTGCTAGCAGTGTCGATGGGACAGGGGGTTTGAATACGCAGTATTTT,CASSVDGTGGLNTQYF
NA,TRBD1,TRBV15,TRBJ2-7,TGTGCCACCGCTACAGGGGGACCTTACGAGCAGTACTTC,CATATGGPYEQYF
NA,NA,TRBV11-2,TRBJ2-3,TGTGCCAGCAGCTTAACTATGGAATCATCGACAGATACGCAGTATTTT,CASSLTMESSTDTQYF
NA,NA,TRBV28,TRBJ1-5,TGTGCCAGCAGTCCCGGACAGCCGCTTGCGGGGCCCCAGCATTTT,CASSPGQPLAGPQHF
few,NA,TRBV28,TRBJ1-1,TGTGCCAGCAGCCAGATTACAGGGTCCAACACTGAAGCTTTCTTT,CASSQITGSNTEAFF
NA,NA,TRBV10-3,TRBJ1-6,TGTGCCATCAGTAAGGACAGCTTTAATTCACCCCTCCACTTT,CAISKDSFNSPLHF
NA,NA,TRBV11-2,TRBJ2-5,TGTGCCAGCAGCTCCCTTAGGAGGGTAGAGACCCAGTACTTC,CASSSLRRVETQYF
few,TRBD1,TRBV7-9,TRBJ2-1,TGTTCCAGCAGCTTAGGGACAGGGTTATTCTCCTACAATGAGCAGTTCTTC,CSSSLGTGLFSYNEQFF
few,TRBD1,TRBV5-5,TRBJ1-1,TGTGCCAGCAGCTTAGTCGGGACAGGCACCATGAACACTGAAGCTTTCTTT,CASSLVGTGTMNTEAFF
once,NA,TRBV6-5,TRBJ1-6,TGTGCCAGCAGCACCACGTCAGGGGACAATTCACCCCTCCACTTT,CASSTTSGDNSPLHF
NA,TRBD1,TRBV5-1,TRBJ2-5,TGCGCCAGCAGCTTGTACCAGCCCTCCCGGGACAGAAAAGAGACCCAGTACTTC,CASSLYQPSRDRKETQYF
NA,NA,TRBV5-8,TRBJ1-2,TGTGCCAGCAGCTTGCTCCGGGACACCACTAACTATGGCTACACCTTC,CASSLLRDTTNYGYTF
few,NA,TRBV28,TRBJ1-1,TGTGCCAGCATGCCTCCTAGCACTGAAGCTTTCTTT,CASMPPSTEAFF
NA,NA,TRBV18,TRBJ2-1,TGTGCCAGCTCACCCCCGATCGGGCAGGGTAGGTTGAATGAGCAGTTCTTC,CASSPPIGQGRLNEQFF
NA,NA,TRBV7-9,TRBJ1-4,TGTGCCAGCTCCTCAGTATCGATTGAAAAACTGTTTTTT,CASSSVSIEKLFF
few,NA,TRBV7-3,TRBJ2-7,TGTGCCAGCAGCTTACGCCCGGGACTGCTCTACGAGCAGTACTTC,CASSLRPGLLYEQYF